This T cell receptor (beta chain) originates from a study of CD4+ T cells in melanoma. Study outcomes and limitations: CD8+ T cell, macrophage and B cell function reportedly correlated with neoantigen-specific CD4+ T cells. In melanoma, neoantigen-specific CD4+ T cells reportedly differed in differentiation state.

TCRdb keeps only in-frame clones here, not all; method: immunoSEQ multiplex PCR. The sample includes about 110,000 clones, 92% seen only once; the top ten take roughly 3.1%. Of note for this clone: Antigen unknown.

The sample was peripheral blood. This clonotype was obtained from a human donor with melanoma.

The CDR3 DNA is TGTGCCAGCAGCCAAGCCGGGTCCTGGGGTTCACCCCTCCACTTT. The encoded protein is CASSQAGSWGSPLHF. The J gene is TRBJ1-6, the V gene TRBV14; D uncertain. This CDR3 region has 15 residues. Per the germline V gene, CDR1 is SGHDN and CDR2 is FVKESK. Between the trimmed V and J ends, which lost 1 base and 9 bases, there was a span of 13 bases.